A single sample gave rise to the 2 T cell receptor beta chains below, sequenced in a study of T cell clonotyping in hematopoietic cell transplantation. Sequenced by immunoSEQ multiplex PCR; TCRdb stores in-frame clones only, minus some. Here the sample spans more than 25,000 clones, 85% to 95% being singletons. Time point noted: recipient sample about 28 days before transplant, after cytoreduction. Sequencing was performed on peripheral blood mononuclear cells, taken before stem cell transplant. These receptors were taken from a man in his forties or fifties with acute myeloid leukemia. Some clones in this sample may be carry-over from other donors' samples.

V and J are TRBV4-3 and TRBJ2-3, with TRBD2 matching over 9 bases. There are 16 residues in the CDR3. The J segment lost 5 bases and the V segment lost 4 bases, leaving 10 bases of the junction unmatched. CDR1 and CDR2 from the germline V gene are LGHNA and YSLEER. CDR3 region: CASSLGVAGAGDTQYF. The CDR3 DNA is TGCGCCAGCAGCCTTGGGGTAGCGGGGGCTGGAGATACGCAGTATTTT.

The chain links TRBV4-3 to TRBJ1-2, with 11 bases lining up with TRBD1. Germline V gives CDR1 LGHNA, CDR2 YSLEER. CDR3 length: 15 amino acids. With 1 base clipped from V and 7 bases from J, the junction kept 5 bases outside the gene matches. The CDR3 is CASSQAGQGAIGYTF. The CDR3 DNA is TGCGCCAGCAGCCAAGCCGGACAGGGGGCAATTGGCTACACCTTC.